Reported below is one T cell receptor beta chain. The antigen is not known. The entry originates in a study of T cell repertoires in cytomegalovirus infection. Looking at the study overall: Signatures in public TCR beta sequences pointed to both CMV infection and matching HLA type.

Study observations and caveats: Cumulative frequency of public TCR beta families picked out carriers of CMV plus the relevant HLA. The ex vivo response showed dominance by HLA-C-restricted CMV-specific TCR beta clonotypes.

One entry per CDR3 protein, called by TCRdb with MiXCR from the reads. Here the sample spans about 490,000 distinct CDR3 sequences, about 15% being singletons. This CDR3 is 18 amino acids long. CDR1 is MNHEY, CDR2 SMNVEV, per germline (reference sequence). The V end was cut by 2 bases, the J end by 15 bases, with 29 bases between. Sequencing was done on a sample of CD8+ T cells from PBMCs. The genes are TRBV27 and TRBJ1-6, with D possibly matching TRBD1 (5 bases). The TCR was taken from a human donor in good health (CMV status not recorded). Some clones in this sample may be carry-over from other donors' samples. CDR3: CASSLMPPTGLRYVLLHF. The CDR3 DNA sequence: TGTGCCAGCAGTTTAATGCCCCCCACGGGGCTCCGGTATGTCCTCCTCCACTTT.